These T cell receptor beta chains were read from a single sample in a study of CD8+ T cells in alopecia areata. Libraries were prepared by immunoSEQ multiplex PCR; TCRdb keeps only in-frame clonotypes and omits some of them. Here the sample spans more than 100,000 clones, approximately 84% being singletons. The sequencing here drew on CD8+ T cells sorted from blood, taken at week 34, from a patient treated with tofacitinib. These receptors were taken from a human donor with alopecia areata. CDR3s include the opening cysteine and the closing phenylalanine or tryptophan. Each record gives: D gene, clone size, J gene, V gene, CDR3 DNA, CDR3 protein. A D gene is named only where the DNA matches it firmly. Where a row states a size, it is once, few, many or the class of an expanded clone; other rows omit it.

D: -
size: few
J: TRBJ1-1
V: TRBV6-5
DNA: TGTGCCAGCAGTTACGAGGGTTTCGGTGAAGCTTTCTTT
CDR3: CASSYEGFGEAFF

D: -
size: once
J: TRBJ1-1
V: TRBV4-1
DNA: TGCGCCAGCAGAAAAAGGGCAGGGCTGAACACTGAAGCTTTCTTT
CDR3: CASRKRAGLNTEAFF

D: -
size: -
J: TRBJ2-7
V: TRBV29-1
DNA: TGCAGCGTTGAGGACCCTGGCGGACGCTCCTACGAGCAGTACTTC
CDR3: CSVEDPGGRSYEQYF

D: -
size: -
J: TRBJ2-1
V: TRBV14
DNA: TGTGCCAGCAGCCAAGACTTCCTGGGCTCCTACAATGAGCAGTTCTTC
CDR3: CASSQDFLGSYNEQFF

D: -
size: -
J: TRBJ2-5
V: TRBV30
DNA: TGTGCCTGGGACCTGGTAGGGACCCAAGAGACCCAGTACTTC
CDR3: CAWDLVGTQETQYF

D: TRBD1
size: -
J: TRBJ1-2
V: TRBV5-6
DNA: TGTGCCAGCAGCTTAGGGACAGGGGGCCCTGGCTACACCTTC
CDR3: CASSLGTGGPGYTF

D: -
size: -
J: TRBJ1-1
V: TRBV5-1
DNA: TGCGCCAGCAGCTCCCCCGGTTTCACTGAAGCTTTCTTT
CDR3: CASSSPGFTEAFF

D: -
size: -
J: TRBJ2-1
V: TRBV6-5
DNA: TGTGCCAGCAGTTACTCGAGTGGCAATGAGCAGTTCTTC
CDR3: CASSYSSGNEQFF

D: -
size: -
J: TRBJ1-1
V: TRBV7-9
DNA: TGTGCCAGCAGCTCGTATTCTTGGGGAAACACTGAAGCTTTCTTT
CDR3: CASSSYSWGNTEAFF

D: -
size: -
J: TRBJ1-2
V: TRBV27
DNA: TGTGCCACCAGTTCGGGGGACTATGGCTACACCTTC
CDR3: CATSSGDYGYTF

D: -
size: once
J: TRBJ2-7
V: TRBV29-1
DNA: TGCAGCGTTGAAGAAGAGGGGACCGAGCAGTACTTC
CDR3: CSVEEEGTEQYF

D: -
size: few
J: TRBJ2-7
V: TRBV5-4
DNA: TGTGCCAGCAGCTTGTGGCCAACATACGAGCAGTACTTC
CDR3: CASSLWPTYEQYF